This T cell receptor beta chain was recorded in a study of cytomegalovirus exposure and HLA in healthy donors. Concerning this clone itself: The antigen is unknown.

Study-level findings and limits: Sequencing depth across donors, presence/absence analyses assumed, was roughly uniform. Within the data, a cluster of highly shared sequence variants was likely a sequencing artifact.

The PCR had 60 Vbeta and 13 Jbeta primers. TCRdb's copy holds only in-frame clones and misses some; the assay was immunoSEQ multiplex PCR. The table includes around 200,000 clones, around 83% detected once. As for the donors, each was a healthy bone marrow donor. This CDR3 comprises 17 residues. The germline V gene encodes CDR1 SGHRS and CDR2 YFSETQ. Trimming removed 3 bases from V and 2 bases from J; junction bases left unmatched: 13. The sequenced material came from PBMCs. This sequence joins TRBV5-1 and TRBJ1-2, with 7 bases identical to TRBD1. This sequence was found in a woman aged 40 to 50 in good health and CMV-seronegative. CDR3 sequence: CASSSGQSWLGNYGYTF. The CDR3 DNA sequence: TGCGCCAGCAGCTCGGGACAGTCATGGTTAGGAAACTATGGCTACACCTTC.